This TCR beta chain was sequenced for a study of T cells in Graves' hyperthyroidism and ophthalmopathy. As for the study in general: Pretreatment peripheral blood was obtained at initial diagnosis.

The diagnoses drew upon clinical symptoms, serum thyroxine and TRAb, thyroid ultrasound and orbital computed tomography. The investigators amplified TCR beta CDR3 regions from RNA transcripts. The TCR CDR3 first-round RT-PCR relied on the HTBI primer set. TCRdb reprocessed the multiplex PCR reads via MiXCR and lists one record per CDR3 protein. The sample consists of hundreds of thousands of distinct CDR3 sequences, about 20% of them appearing once. V was cut by 3 bases and J by 1 base, with 16 bases left in between. The germline CDR1 and CDR2 sequences are SNHLY and FYNNEI. The CDR3 consists of 17 residues.

Sequencing input: blood. The TCR was taken from a woman aged 65 to 85 with Graves' ophthalmopathy. The V gene is TRBV2, the J gene TRBJ1-3; D not resolved. The CDR3: CASSEVGKGVSGNTIYF. CDR3 in DNA: TGTGCCAGCAGTGAGGTTGGAAAGGGAGTTTCTGGAAACACCATATATTTT.